This T cell receptor (beta chain) was identified in a study of blood T cell repertoires in COVID-19. Seattle's enrolled individuals joined amid active infection and were then monitored longitudinally. V was shortened by 6 bases and J by 6 bases, with 11 bases between the two germline ends. CDR1 is SEHNR and CDR2 is FQNEAQ in the germline V gene (reference sequence). This CDR3 is 13 amino acids long. Authors' processing steps: Estimated nucleated cell counts came from reference gene primer amplification. Generated by immunoSEQ multiplex PCR, the TCRdb table keeps only in-frame clones and is missing some. V and J calls plus clone size are reproduced from that table; the DNA served to infer D and trimming. The sample lists roughly 180,000 clones, around four fifths occurring once.

V is TRBV7-9 and J is TRBJ1-4; D perhaps matches TRBD1 (6 bases). The sample consisted of peripheral blood. The sequence came from a woman between 35 and 50 years old with COVID-19, enrolled during active disease. The CDR3 spells CASSPPGDEKLFF. DNA of the CDR3: TGTGCCAGCAGTCCCCCAGGGGATGAAAAACTGTTTTTT.